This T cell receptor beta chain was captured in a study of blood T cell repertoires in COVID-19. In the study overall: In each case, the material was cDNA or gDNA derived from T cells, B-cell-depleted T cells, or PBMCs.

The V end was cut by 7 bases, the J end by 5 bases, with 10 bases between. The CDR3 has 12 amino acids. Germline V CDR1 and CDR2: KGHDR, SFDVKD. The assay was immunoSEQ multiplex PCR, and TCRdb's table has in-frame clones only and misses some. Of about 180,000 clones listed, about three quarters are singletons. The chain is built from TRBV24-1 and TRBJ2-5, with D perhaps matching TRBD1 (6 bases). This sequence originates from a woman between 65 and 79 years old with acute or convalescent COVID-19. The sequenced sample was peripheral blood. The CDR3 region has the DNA TGTGCCACCAGGGGGGCAGGGGAGACCCAGTACTTC. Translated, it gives CATRGAGETQYF.